This T cell receptor beta chain stems from a study of beta chain features in type 1 diabetes. Sorted cells reached over 98% purity in every population. The study's findings and limits: TCRB CDR3s from Type 1 diabetes patients were moderately but significantly shorter in all four CD4+ subsets.

Details on this clone: As yet, its antigen is unknown.

The CDR3 length is 16 residues. Per the germline V gene, CDR1 is LGHNA and CDR2 is YNFKEQ. The ends lost 2 bases at V and 4 bases at J; junction bases unmatched: 8. Reverse transcribing all isolated RNA meant expressed TCRB transcripts were sequenced. Generated by immunoSEQ multiplex PCR, the TCRdb table keeps only in-frame clones and is missing some. The sample lists a few hundred thousand clones; about 15% were seen once. The V gene is TRBV4-2, the J gene TRBJ2-3; 8 nucleotides line up with TRBD1. This TCR came from a man in his late teens or twenties with type 1 diabetes. The sequencing sample was made of naive CD4+ T cells from blood. The CDR3 region has the DNA TGTGCCAGCAGCCAACCCCTAGGACAGGGTGCAGATACGCAGTATTTT. It is translated as CASSQPLGQGADTQYF.